This T cell receptor (beta chain) was documented in a study of Ad26.COV2.S vaccination and SARS-CoV-2 variants. Repertoires were generated with immunoSEQ multiplex PCR, while TCRdb's copy carries only in-frame clones and drops some. The top ten hold around 1.8% of the sample, which has under 600,000 clones, about 89% seen once. Comment on this clone: Its cognate antigen is unknown.

Study-level results: Responses of spike-specific T cells (both CD8+ and CD4+) reportedly showed substantial breadth after vaccination.

CDR1 is LNHDA, CDR2 SQIVND, per germline (reference sequence). The V end was cut by 9 bases, the J end by 5 bases, with 13 bases between. The CDR3 has 12 residues. Treatment specified: around 19 received Ad26.COV2.S at low or high dose, single or two shots; about 5 received placebo; per-sample allocation not given. Sampling was performed 63 days after the first vaccine or placebo injection. An adult of 18-55 years in Boston served as donor. An Ad26 vector was used to express Wuhan-strain SARS-CoV-2 spike as the vaccine. The sequencing used peripheral blood, collected in a trial of Ad26.COV2.S vaccine versus placebo. V and J are TRBV19 and TRBJ1-1; D ambiguous. This clonotype was sampled from a person between 18 and 65 years old who received the Ad26.COV2.S COVID-19 vaccine or a placebo. DNA for the CDR3: TGTGCCAGCCTCCGTCGGGGAACTGAAGCTTTCTTT. The encoded protein is CASLRRGTEAFF.